The 17 T cell receptor beta chains listed next were all sequenced from one sample in a study of blood T cell repertoires in COVID-19. Sequencing was performed with immunoSEQ multiplex PCR; in TCRdb, only in-frame clones are kept and a portion is missing. The sample contains over 65,000 clones, around nine tenths of which appear only once. The source material was peripheral blood. Receptors were obtained from a man at least 80 years old with COVID-19, enrolled during active disease.

CDR3 amino acids: CASSHRRSGSGGDTQYF. The CDR3 DNA follows: TGTGCCAGCAGCCACAGAAGGAGCGGGTCGGGAGGAGATACGCAGTATTTT. This chain joins TRBV5-6 and TRBJ2-3; 7 bases match TRBD2. J lost 5 bases, V lost 4 bases, and 16 bases had no gene match. Germline CDR1 is SGHDT and CDR2 is YYEEEE. The CDR3 runs 17 residues.

This clone was seen only once. The chain couples TRBV2 to TRBJ1-5; 8 nucleotides match TRBD1. Unmatched junction bases numbered 9, after V lost 6 bases and J lost 8 bases. The CDR3 consists of 14 residues. Germline V gene lookup returns CDR1 SNHLY and CDR2 FYNNEI. CDR3 residues: CASRVGQGLEPQHF. The CDR3 DNA reads as TGTGCCAGCAGAGTAGGACAGGGCTTGGAGCCCCAGCATTTT. Full variable domain (missing parts from reference TRBV2 and TRBJ1-5): EPEVTQTPSHQVTQMGQEVILRCVPISNHLYFYWYRQILGQKVEFLVSFYNNEISEKSEIFDDQFSVERPDGSNFTLKIRSTKLEDSAMYFCASRVGQGLEPQHFGDGTRLSIL.

This chain uses TRBV7-2 with TRBJ2-5, with D maybe TRBD1 (5 bases). Germline V CDR1 and CDR2: SGHTA, FQGNSA. The ends were cut back, 1 base at V and 5 bases at J, with 11 bases in the middle. This CDR3 has 14 amino acids. CDR3 sequence: CASSLGGRVETQYF. CDR3 in DNA: TGTGCCAGCAGCTTAGGTGGCAGGGTGGAGACCCAGTACTTC.

The chain combines TRBV28 with TRBJ2-7; D may be TRBD2 (5 bases). The length of the CDR3 is 14 residues. Trimming cost V 2 bases and J 7 bases, with 15 bases left between them. Germline CDR1 MDHEN, CDR2 SYDVKM. The CDR3 sequence: CASSLITRGEEQYF. The CDR3 DNA is TGTGCCAGCAGTTTAATAACACGGGGAGAGGAGCAGTACTTC.

The chain combines TRBV6-5 with TRBJ1-2, with D tentatively TRBD1 (5 bases). Germline V gene lookup returns CDR1 MNHEY and CDR2 SVGAGI. The CDR3 length is 14 residues. V gave up 7 bases and J gave up 6 bases, with 18 bases separating them. The CDR3 DNA sequence: TGTGCCAGCACTTCGGGACCGGGGGGAAATGGCTACACCTTC. Protein sequence: CASTSGPGGNGYTF.

V and J are TRBV6-5 and TRBJ2-7; perhaps TRBD1 as D (7 bases). There are 14 residues in the CDR3. Germline V gene data show CDR1 as MNHEY and CDR2 as SVGAGI. Deletions cut 6 bases from V and 2 bases from J, with 14 bases between. CDR3 protein: CASRNAGQTYEQYF. The CDR3 coding sequence is TGTGCCAGCAGGAATGCGGGACAGACCTACGAGCAGTACTTC.

J is TRBJ1-2 and V is TRBV7-8; TRBD1 might be the D (5 bases). CDR1 is SGHVS and CDR2 is FQNEAQ in the germline V gene. Trimming removed 4 bases at V and 1 base at J, with 10 bases between. This CDR3 contains 14 residues. The CDR3 sequence is CASSSRQHNYGYTF. Here the CDR3 DNA reads TGTGCCAGCAGCTCAAGACAGCATAACTATGGCTACACCTTC.

In the case of this clone: The same CDR3 can be traced to other DNA sequences in this sample. The V call is TRBV19, the J call TRBJ1-5, with 7 bases identical to TRBD1. Losses at the gene ends were 5 bases for V and 5 bases for J; bases not matched to a gene: 9. Germline V gene data show CDR1 as LNHDA and CDR2 as SQIVND (reference sequence). This CDR3 has 15 amino acids. CDR3 coding DNA: TGTGCCAGTAGTCCGAGACAGGGAAGAGATCAGCCCCAGCATTTT. Translation: CASSPRQGRDQPQHF.

V and J are TRBV6-5 and TRBJ1-1; tentative D call: TRBD1 (6 bases). The CDR3 consists of 14 residues. Germline V gene sequence: CDR1 MNHEY, CDR2 SVGAGI. Trimming left V 8 bases short and J 6 bases short, with 19 bases between. CDR3 amino acids: CASQLGGGRPEAFF. CDR3 nucleotide sequence: TGTGCCAGCCAATTAGGGGGGGGGCGGCCTGAAGCTTTCTTT.

The V call is TRBV10-2, the J call TRBJ1-1, with D tentatively TRBD1 (6 bases). Germline CDR1 WSHSY, CDR2 SAAADI. The CDR3 runs to 15 residues. The V and J ends lost 2 bases and 1 base respectively, with 11 bases between them. The DNA for the CDR3 is TGCGCCAGCAGTGAGGGGGGCAGAAGGAACACTGAAGCTTTCTTT. Protein product: CASSEGGRRNTEAFF.

V is TRBV19 and J is TRBJ2-5, with 7 bases fitting TRBD1. V lost 5 bases to trimming and J lost 7 bases; unmatched junction nucleotides: 10. CDR1 and CDR2 (germline): LNHDA, SQIVND (reference sequence). The CDR3 length is 14 residues. Written as DNA, the CDR3 is TGTGCCAGTAGTCCCCGACAGGGCGAAGGGACCCAGTACTTC. As protein: CASSPRQGEGTQYF.

The CDR3 is CASSLDRGRNQPQHF. The CDR3 coding sequence is TGCGCCAGCAGCTTGGACAGGGGACGGAATCAGCCCCAGCATTTT. The rearrangement links TRBV5-1 to TRBJ1-5; 7 bases are a match to TRBD1. This CDR3 has 15 residues. The ends lost 0 bases at V and 4 bases at J; junction bases unmatched: 4. CDR1 and CDR2 from the germline V gene are SGHRS and YFSETQ.

Details on this clone: Other DNA sequences from this sample encode an identical CDR3 as well. The CDR3 DNA reads TGTGCCAGCAGCCAAAGGCAGGGTGCAACTAATGAAAAACTGTTTTTT. Protein: CASSQRQGATNEKLFF. J is TRBJ1-4 and V is TRBV14; tentatively, D is TRBD1 (5 bases). The CDR3 has 16 residues. Trimming removed 2 bases at V and 0 bases at J, with 10 bases between. Germline-derived CDR1 and CDR2 are SGHDN and FVKESK. The full variable domain, its missing parts supplied by reference TRBV14 and TRBJ1-4, is EAGVTQFPSHSVIEKGQTVTLRCDPISGHDNLYWYRRVMGKEIKFLLHFVKESKQDESGMPNNRFLAERTGGTYSTLKVQPAELEDSGVYFCASSQRQGATNEKLFFGSGTQLSVL.

The J gene is TRBJ1-1, the V gene TRBV7-9; weak D call: TRBD1 (6 bases). The germline CDR1 and CDR2 sequences are SEHNR and FQNEAQ (reference sequence). V shed 1 base and J shed 0 bases, with 9 bases lying between them. This CDR3 has 15 amino acids. CDR3 sequence (DNA): TGTGCCAGCAGCTTAGGCAGGGGAATGAACACTGAAGCTTTCTTT. This encodes CASSLGRGMNTEAFF.

The chain links TRBV5-1 to TRBJ1-4, with TRBD1 as a possible D gene (6 bases). This CDR3 comprises 15 residues. Germline CDR1 reads SGHRS; CDR2 reads YFSETQ. V was clipped by 4 bases and J by 4 bases, with 14 bases between them. CDR3 DNA: TGCGCCAGCAGCCCCCAACAGGGTAGTAATGAAAAACTGTTTTTT. This gives the protein CASSPQQGSNEKLFF. Filled out from reference TRBV5-1 and TRBJ1-4, the complete variable domain reads KAGVTQTPRYLIKTRGQQVTLSCSPISGHRSVSWYQQTPGQGLQFLFEYFSETQRNKGNFPGRFSGRQFSNSRSEMNVSTLELGDSALYLCASSPQQGSNEKLFFGSGTQLSVL.

The V call is TRBV7-2, the J call TRBJ1-4; D ambiguous. Trimming took off 5 bases at V and 6 bases at J, with 16 bases between the two ends. The CDR3 contains 15 residues. Germline lookup yields CDR1 SGHTA and CDR2 FQGNSA. DNA of the CDR3: TGTGCCAGCAGCCTCCAGACCCCGAGGGATGAAAAACTGTTTTTT. It yields the protein CASSLQTPRDEKLFF. Full variable domain (rest looked up from reference TRBV7-2 and TRBJ1-4): GAGVSQSPSNKVTEKGKDVELRCDPISGHTALYWYRQSLGQGLEFLIYFQGNSAPDKSGLPSDRFSAERTGGSVSTLTIQRTQQEDSAVYLCASSLQTPRDEKLFFGSGTQLSVL.

The CDR3 reads CASSGGTVYGYTF. DNA for the CDR3: TGTGCCAGCAGCGGAGGGACAGTCTATGGCTACACCTTC. The chain recombines TRBV6-5 with TRBJ1-2; 7 bases line up with TRBD1. The germline V gene has CDR1 MNHEY and CDR2 SVGAGI. V was pared by 6 bases and J by 4 bases, with 5 bases of the junction left unmatched. The CDR3 covers 13 residues.